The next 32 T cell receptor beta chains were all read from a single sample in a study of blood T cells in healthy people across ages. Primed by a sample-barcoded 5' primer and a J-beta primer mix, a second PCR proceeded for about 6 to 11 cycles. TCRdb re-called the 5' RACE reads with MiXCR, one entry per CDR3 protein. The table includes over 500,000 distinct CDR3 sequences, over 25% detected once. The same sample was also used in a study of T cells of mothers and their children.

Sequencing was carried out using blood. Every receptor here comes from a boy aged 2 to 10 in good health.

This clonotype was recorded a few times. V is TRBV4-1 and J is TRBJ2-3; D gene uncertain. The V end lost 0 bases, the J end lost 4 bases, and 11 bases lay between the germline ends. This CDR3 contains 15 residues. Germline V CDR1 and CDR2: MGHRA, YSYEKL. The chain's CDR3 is CASSQDGSPPDTQYF. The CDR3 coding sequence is TGCGCCAGCAGCCAAGACGGCAGCCCCCCAGATACGCAGTATTTT.

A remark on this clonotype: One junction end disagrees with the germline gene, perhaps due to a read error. CDR3 bases: TGTGCCAGCAGCTCTAGCGGGGCCGACACAGATACGAAGTATTTT. Protein product: CASSSSGADTDTKYF. V usage is TRBV7-9 and J usage is TRBJ2-3; 9 bases fit TRBD2. CDR3 length equals 15 residues. Germline CDR1 is SEHNR and CDR2 is FQNEAQ (reference sequence). Based on the CDR3 plus reference TRBV7-9 and TRBJ2-3, the full variable domain is DTGVSQNPRHKITKRGQNVTFRCDPISEHNRLYWYRQTLGQGPEFLTYFQNEAQLEKSRLLSDRFSAERPKGSFSTLEIQRTEQGDSAMYLCASSSSGADTDTKYFGPGTRLTVL.

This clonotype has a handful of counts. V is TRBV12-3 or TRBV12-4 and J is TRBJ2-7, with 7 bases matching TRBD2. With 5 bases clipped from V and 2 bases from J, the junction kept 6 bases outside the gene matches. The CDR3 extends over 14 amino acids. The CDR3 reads CASSQSGEPYEQYF. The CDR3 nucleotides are TGTGCCAGCAGTCAAAGCGGGGAGCCCTACGAGCAGTACTTC.

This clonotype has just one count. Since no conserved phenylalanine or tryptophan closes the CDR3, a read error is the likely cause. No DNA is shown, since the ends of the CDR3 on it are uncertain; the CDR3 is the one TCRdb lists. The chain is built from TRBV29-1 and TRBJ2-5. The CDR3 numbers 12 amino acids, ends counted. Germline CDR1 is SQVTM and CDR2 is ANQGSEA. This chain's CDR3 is CSVSDPQETRYS.

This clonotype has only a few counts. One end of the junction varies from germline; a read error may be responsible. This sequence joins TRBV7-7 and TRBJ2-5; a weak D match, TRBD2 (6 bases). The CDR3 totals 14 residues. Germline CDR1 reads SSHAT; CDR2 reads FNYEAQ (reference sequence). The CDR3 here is CASSLSGGPGAQYF. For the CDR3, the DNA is TGTGCTAGCAGTTTAAGTGGCGGACCGGGGGCCCAGTACTTC.

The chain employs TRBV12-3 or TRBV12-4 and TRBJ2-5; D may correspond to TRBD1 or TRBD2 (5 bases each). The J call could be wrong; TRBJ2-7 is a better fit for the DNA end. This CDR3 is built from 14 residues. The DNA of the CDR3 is TGTGCCAGCAGTCCCGGTGGGGGTACCTACGAGCAGTACTTC. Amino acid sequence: CASSPGGGTYEQYF.

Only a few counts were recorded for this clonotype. CDR3 sequence: CSARGTGRYEQYF. In DNA form, the CDR3 reads TGCAGTGCGCGCGGGACAGGGCGTTACGAGCAGTACTTC. This sequence joins TRBV20-1 and TRBJ2-7; TRBD1 aligns across 9 bases. Germline CDR1 is DFQATT and CDR2 is SNEGSKA (reference sequence). This CDR3 region has 13 residues. The V gene end was trimmed by 6 bases and the J gene end by 4 bases; junction bases not matched to a gene: 7.

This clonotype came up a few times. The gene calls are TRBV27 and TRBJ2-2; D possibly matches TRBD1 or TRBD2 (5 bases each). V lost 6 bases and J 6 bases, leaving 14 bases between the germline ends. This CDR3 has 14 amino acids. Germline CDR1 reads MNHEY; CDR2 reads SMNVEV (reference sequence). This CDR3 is CASSPNSGPGELFF. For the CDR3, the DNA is TGTGCCAGCAGCCCAAACTCGGGACCCGGGGAGCTGTTTTTT.

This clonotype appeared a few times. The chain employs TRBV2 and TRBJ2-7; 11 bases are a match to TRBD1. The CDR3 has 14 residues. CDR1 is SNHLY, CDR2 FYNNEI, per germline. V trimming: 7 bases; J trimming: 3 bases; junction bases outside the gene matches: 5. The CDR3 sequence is CASTRGQGVYEQYF. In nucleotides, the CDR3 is TGTGCCAGCACTAGGGGACAGGGGGTCTACGAGCAGTACTTC.

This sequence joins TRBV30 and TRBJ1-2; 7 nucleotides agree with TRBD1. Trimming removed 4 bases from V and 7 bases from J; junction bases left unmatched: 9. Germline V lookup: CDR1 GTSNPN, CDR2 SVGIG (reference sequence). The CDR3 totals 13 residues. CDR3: CAWIGRGRVGYTF. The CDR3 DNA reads TGTGCCTGGATTGGCAGGGGGAGGGTTGGCTACACCTTC.

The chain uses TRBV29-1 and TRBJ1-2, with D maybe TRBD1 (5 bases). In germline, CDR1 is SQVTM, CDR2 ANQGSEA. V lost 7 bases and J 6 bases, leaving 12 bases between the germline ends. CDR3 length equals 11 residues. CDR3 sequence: CSGDGADGYTF. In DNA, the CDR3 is TGCAGCGGGGATGGGGCTGATGGCTACACCTTC.

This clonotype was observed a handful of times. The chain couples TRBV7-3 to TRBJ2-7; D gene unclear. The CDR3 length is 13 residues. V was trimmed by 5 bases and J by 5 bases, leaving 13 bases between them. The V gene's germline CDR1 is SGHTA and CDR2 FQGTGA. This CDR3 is CASSETSWNEQYF. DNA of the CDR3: TGTGCCAGCAGCGAAACCTCATGGAACGAGCAGTACTTC.

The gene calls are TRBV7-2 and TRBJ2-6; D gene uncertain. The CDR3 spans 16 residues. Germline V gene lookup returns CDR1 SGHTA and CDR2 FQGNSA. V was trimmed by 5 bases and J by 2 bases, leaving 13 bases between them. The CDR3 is CASSPPMSPGANVLTF. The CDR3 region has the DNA TGTGCCAGCAGCCCCCCTATGAGCCCTGGGGCCAACGTCCTGACTTTC.

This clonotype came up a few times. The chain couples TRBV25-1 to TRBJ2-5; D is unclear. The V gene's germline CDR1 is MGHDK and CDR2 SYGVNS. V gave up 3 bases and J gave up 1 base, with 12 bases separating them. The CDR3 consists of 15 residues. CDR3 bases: TGTGCCAGCAGTGACCCGGGCCGAATCCAAGAGACCCAGTACTTC. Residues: CASSDPGRIQETQYF.

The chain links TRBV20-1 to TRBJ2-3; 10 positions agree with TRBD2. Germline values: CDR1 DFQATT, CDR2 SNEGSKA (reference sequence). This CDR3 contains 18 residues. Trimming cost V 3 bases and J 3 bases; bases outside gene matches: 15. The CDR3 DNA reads TGCAGTGCTAGTAATCCGAGGGCGAGCGGGAGGGCGACAGATACGCAGTATTTT. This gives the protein CSASNPRASGRATDTQYF.

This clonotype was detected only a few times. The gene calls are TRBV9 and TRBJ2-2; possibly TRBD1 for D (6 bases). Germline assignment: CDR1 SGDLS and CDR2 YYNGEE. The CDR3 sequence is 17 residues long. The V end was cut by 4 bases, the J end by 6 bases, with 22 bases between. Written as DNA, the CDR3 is TGTGCCAGCAGCCCCGCGGTAACAGGGCTAAGGTCCGGGGAGCTGTTTTTT. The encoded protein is CASSPAVTGLRSGELFF.

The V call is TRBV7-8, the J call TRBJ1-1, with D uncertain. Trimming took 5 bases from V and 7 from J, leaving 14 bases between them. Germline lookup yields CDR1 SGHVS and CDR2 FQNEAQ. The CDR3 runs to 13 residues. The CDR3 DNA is TGTGCCAGCAGCCGATATATAGGACTTGAAGCTTTCTTT. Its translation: CASSRYIGLEAFF.

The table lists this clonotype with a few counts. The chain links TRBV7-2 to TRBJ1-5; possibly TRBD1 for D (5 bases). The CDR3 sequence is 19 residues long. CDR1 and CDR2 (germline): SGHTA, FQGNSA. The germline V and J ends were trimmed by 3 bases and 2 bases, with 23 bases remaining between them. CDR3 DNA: TGTGCCAGCAGCTTCAAACCTTTGTCGGGGGGTACGGGCAATCAGCCCCAGCATTTT. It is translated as CASSFKPLSGGTGNQPQHF.

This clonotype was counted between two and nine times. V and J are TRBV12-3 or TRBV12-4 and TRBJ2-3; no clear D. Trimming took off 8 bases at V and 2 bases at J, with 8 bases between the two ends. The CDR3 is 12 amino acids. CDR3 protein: CASERFTDTQYF. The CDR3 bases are TGTGCCAGCGAACGGTTCACAGATACGCAGTATTTT.

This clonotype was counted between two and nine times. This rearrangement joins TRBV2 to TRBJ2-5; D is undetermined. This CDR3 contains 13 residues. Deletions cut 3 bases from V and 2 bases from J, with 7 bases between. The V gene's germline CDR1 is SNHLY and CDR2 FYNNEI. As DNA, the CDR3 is TGTGCCAGCAGTGAGGCAGTTCAAGAGACCCAGTACTTC. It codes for CASSEAVQETQYF.

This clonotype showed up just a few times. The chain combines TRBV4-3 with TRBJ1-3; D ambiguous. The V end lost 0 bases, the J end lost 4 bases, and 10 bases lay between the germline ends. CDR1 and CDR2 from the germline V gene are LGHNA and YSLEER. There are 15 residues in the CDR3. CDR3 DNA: TGCGCCAGCAGCCAAGATAGAGGATCCGGAAACACCATATATTTT. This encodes CASSQDRGSGNTIYF.

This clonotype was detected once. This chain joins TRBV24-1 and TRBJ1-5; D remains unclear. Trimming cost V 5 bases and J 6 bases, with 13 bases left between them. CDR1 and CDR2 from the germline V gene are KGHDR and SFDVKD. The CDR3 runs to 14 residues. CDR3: CATSGLEGIQPQHF. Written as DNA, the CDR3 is TGTGCCACCAGTGGATTAGAAGGGATTCAGCCCCAGCATTTT.

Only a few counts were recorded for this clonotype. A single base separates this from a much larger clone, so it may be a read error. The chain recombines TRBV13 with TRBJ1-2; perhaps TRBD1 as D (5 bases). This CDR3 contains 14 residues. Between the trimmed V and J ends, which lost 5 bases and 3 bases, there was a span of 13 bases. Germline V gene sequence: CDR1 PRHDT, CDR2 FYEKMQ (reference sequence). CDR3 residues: CASSLQEGYYGYTF. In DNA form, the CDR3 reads TGTGCCAGCAGCCTACAGGAGGGATACTATGGCTACACCTTC. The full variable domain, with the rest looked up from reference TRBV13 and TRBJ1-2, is AAGVIQSPRHLIKEKRETATLKCYPIPRHDTVYWYQQGPGQDPQFLISFYEKMQSDKGSIPDRFSAQQFSDYHSELNMSSLELGDSALYFCASSLQEGYYGYTFGSGTRLTVV.

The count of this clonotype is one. CDR3 region: CASSGLGGQETQYF. CDR3 bases: TGTGCCAGCAGCGGCCTGGGGGGCCAAGAGACCCAGTACTTC. V gene TRBV4-2 combines with J gene TRBJ2-5; D is possibly TRBD2 (6 bases). CDR3 length: 14 residues. Germline V gene lookup returns CDR1 LGHNA and CDR2 YNFKEQ. With 5 bases removed from V and 1 base from J, the gap between germline ends came to 11 bases.

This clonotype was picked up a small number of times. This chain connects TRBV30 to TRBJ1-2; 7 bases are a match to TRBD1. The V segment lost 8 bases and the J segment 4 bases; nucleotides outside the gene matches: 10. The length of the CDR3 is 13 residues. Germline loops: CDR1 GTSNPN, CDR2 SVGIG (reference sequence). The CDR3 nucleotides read TGTGCCCAAGACAGGGCTCGAGTCTATGGCTACACCTTC. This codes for CAQDRARVYGYTF. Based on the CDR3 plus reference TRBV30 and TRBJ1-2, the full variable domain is SQTIHQWPATLVQPVGSPLSLECTVEGTSNPNLYWYRQAAGRGLQLLFYSVGIGQISSEVPQNLSASRPQDRQFILSSKKLLLSDSGFYLCAQDRARVYGYTFGSGTRLTVV.

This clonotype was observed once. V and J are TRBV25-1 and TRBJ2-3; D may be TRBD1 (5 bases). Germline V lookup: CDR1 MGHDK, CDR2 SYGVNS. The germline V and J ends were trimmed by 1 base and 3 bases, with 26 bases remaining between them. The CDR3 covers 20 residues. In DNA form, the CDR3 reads TGTGCCAGCAGTGAATCAACCTTTCCCCTACAGGAGATGGGTACAGATACGCAGTATTTT. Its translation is CASSESTFPLQEMGTDTQYF.

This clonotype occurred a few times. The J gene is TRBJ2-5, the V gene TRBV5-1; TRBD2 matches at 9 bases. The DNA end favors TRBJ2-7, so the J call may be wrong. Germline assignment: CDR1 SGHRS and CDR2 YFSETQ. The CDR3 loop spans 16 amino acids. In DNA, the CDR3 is TGCGCCAGCAGCCCCAGGGGAAGTAGCGGGGGACACGAGCAGTACTTC. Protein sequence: CASSPRGSSGGHEQYF.

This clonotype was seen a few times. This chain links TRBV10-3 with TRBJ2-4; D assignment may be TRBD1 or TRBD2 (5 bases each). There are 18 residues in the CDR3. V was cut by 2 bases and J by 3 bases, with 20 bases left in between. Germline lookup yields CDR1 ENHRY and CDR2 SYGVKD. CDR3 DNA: TGTGCCATCAGTGAGGGAGGTGGGCGCGGTAGGGGCAAAAACATTCAGTACTTC. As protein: CAISEGGGRGRGKNIQYF.

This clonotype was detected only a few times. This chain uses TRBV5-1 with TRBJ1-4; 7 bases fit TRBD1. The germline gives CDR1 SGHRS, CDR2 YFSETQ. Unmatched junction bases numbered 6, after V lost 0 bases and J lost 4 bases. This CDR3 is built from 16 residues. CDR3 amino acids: CASSLEGAGLNEKLFF. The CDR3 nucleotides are TGCGCCAGCAGCTTGGAGGGGGCAGGGCTTAATGAAAAACTGTTTTTT.

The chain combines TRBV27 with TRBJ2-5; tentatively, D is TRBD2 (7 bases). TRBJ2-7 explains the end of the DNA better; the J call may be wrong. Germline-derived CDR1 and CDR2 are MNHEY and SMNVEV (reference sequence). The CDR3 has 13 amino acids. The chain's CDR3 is CASSGGGGYEQYF. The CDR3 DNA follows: TGTGCCAGCAGCGGCGGGGGCGGGTACGAGCAGTACTTC.

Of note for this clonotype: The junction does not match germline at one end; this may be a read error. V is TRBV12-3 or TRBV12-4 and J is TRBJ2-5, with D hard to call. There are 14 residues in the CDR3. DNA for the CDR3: TGTGCCAGCAGTTTGCGGTTCCAGCAAGGGACCCAGTACTTC. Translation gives CASSLRFQQGTQYF.

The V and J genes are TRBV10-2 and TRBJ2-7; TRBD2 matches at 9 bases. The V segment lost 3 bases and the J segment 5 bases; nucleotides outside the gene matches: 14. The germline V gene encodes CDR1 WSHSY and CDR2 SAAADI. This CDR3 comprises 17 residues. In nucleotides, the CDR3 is TGCGCCAGCAGTGAAGGGTATAGCGGGAGTTCAAACAACGAGCAGTACTTC. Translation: CASSEGYSGSSNNEQYF.